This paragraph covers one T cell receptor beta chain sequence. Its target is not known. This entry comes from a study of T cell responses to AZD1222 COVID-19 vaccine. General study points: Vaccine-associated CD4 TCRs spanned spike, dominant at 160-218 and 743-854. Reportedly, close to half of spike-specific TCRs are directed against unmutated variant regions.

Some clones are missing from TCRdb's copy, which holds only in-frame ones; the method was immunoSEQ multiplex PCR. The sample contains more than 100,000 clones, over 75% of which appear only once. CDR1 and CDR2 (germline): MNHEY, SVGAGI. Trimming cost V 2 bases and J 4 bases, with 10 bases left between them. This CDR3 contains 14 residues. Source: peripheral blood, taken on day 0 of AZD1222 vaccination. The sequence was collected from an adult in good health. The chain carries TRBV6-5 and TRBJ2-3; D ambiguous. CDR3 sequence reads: CASSYPGRADTQYF. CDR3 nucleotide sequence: TGTGCCAGCAGTTACCCCGGTAGGGCAGATACGCAGTATTTT.